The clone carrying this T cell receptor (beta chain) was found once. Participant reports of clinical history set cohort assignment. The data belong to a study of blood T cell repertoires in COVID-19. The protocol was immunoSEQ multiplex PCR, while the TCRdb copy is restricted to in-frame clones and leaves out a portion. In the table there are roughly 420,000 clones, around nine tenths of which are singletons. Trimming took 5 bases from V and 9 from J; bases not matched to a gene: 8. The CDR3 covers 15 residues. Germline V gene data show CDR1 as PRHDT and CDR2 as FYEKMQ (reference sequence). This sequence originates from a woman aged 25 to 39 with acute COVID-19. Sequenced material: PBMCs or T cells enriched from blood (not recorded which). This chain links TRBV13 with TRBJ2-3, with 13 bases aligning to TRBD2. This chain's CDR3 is CASSRTSGGGRTQYF. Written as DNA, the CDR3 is TGTGCCAGCAGCCGCACTAGCGGGGGGGGCCGGACGCAGTATTTT.